The next 8 T cell receptor beta chains were all read from a single sample in a study of patients and donors after allogeneic stem cell transplantation. MiXCR was run by TCRdb on the RT-PCR reads, yielding one entry per CDR3 protein. This table has approximately 200,000 distinct CDR3 sequences, roughly 40% appearing once. The specimen sequenced was blood, either unsorted or a sorted T cell fraction (not recorded which). The receptors were sampled from a human donor who was either an allogeneic HSCT recipient or a stem cell or donor lymphocyte infusion donor (not recorded which). It is not recorded whose cells these are; they may come from a transplant donor.

The rearrangement uses TRBV12-3 or TRBV12-4 and TRBJ1-2; 9 positions agree with TRBD1. CDR3 length: 13 residues. V was clipped by 6 bases and J by 6 bases; unmatched bases: 5. CDR3 DNA sequence: TGTGCCAGCAGGAGGACAGGGGAGGATGGCTACACCTTC. Protein: CASRRTGEDGYTF.

The chain links TRBV2 to TRBJ2-5; D might be TRBD1 (5 bases). The CDR3 sequence is 14 residues long. The germline V and J ends were trimmed by 7 bases and 3 bases, with 15 bases remaining between them. Germline loops: CDR1 SNHLY, CDR2 FYNNEI. CDR3 in DNA: TGTGCCAGCAACTCAGGACAAGGCAAAGAGACCCAGTACTTC. The encoded protein is CASNSGQGKETQYF.

The chain links TRBV11-2 to TRBJ2-6; no definite D call. The V gene's germline CDR1 is SGHAT and CDR2 FQNNGV. The CDR3 is 17 residues long. V was pared by 2 bases and J by 0 bases, with 11 bases between. The CDR3 nucleotides are TGTGCCAGCAGCTTATGGGCCGCGACCTCTGGGGCCAACGTCCTGACTTTC. Protein product: CASSLWAATSGANVLTF. Full variable domain (outside the CDR3, taken from reference TRBV11-2 and TRBJ2-6): EAGVAQSPRYKIIEKRQSVAFWCNPISGHATLYWYQQILGQGPKLLIQFQNNGVVDDSQLPKDRFSAERLKGVDSTLKIQPAKLEDSAVYLCASSLWAATSGANVLTFGAGSRLTVL.

The table lists this clonotype with a few counts. This chain links TRBV2 with TRBJ1-2; TRBD1 matches 7 bases. The germline V gene has CDR1 SNHLY and CDR2 FYNNEI. The CDR3 runs to 14 residues. V lost 2 bases, J lost 8 bases, and 8 bases stayed unmatched. The CDR3 here is CASSEYRQGGGYTF. DNA for the CDR3: TGTGCCAGCAGTGAATATCGACAGGGCGGCGGCTACACCTTC.

This chain connects TRBV30 to TRBJ2-5; 11 bases agree with TRBD1. In germline, CDR1 is GTSNPN, CDR2 SVGIG (reference sequence). CDR3 size: 15 residues. V shed 3 bases and J 1 base; nucleotides not matched to a gene: 4. The CDR3 coding sequence is TGTGCCTGGAGAGGGGGACAGGGGGTCCAAGAGACCCAGTACTTC. It translates to CAWRGGQGVQETQYF. Full variable domain (outside the CDR3, taken from reference TRBV30 and TRBJ2-5): SQTIHQWPATLVQPVGSPLSLECTVEGTSNPNLYWYRQAAGRGLQLLFYSVGIGQISSEVPQNLSASRPQDRQFILSSKKLLLSDSGFYLCAWRGGQGVQETQYFGPGTRLLVL.

The sample holds a few counts of this clonotype. The V call is TRBV5-1, the J call TRBJ2-7; D is uncertain. This CDR3 has 14 amino acids. Germline V gives CDR1 SGHRS, CDR2 YFSETQ. V dropped 0 bases and J dropped 0 bases, with 7 bases sitting between them. CDR3 in DNA: TGCGCCAGCAGCTTGGGATGGTTCTCCTACGAGCAGTACTTC. It is translated as CASSLGWFSYEQYF.

This clonotype was counted between two and nine times. This sequence joins TRBV29-1 and TRBJ1-1, with D perhaps TRBD1 (5 bases). The ends were cut back, 5 bases at V and 5 bases at J, with 15 bases in the middle. The CDR3 runs 13 residues. Germline CDR1 reads SQVTM; CDR2 reads ANQGSEA. The CDR3 loop is CSVPGTGLTEAFF. The CDR3 nucleotides read TGCAGCGTTCCCGGGACCGGGCTAACTGAAGCTTTCTTT.

This clonotype was picked up a small number of times. The chain employs TRBV6-5 and TRBJ2-7, with D perhaps matching TRBD2 (5 bases). The length of the CDR3 is 13 residues. V was cut by 10 bases and J by 2 bases, with 15 bases left in between. Germline-derived CDR1 and CDR2 are MNHEY and SVGAGI. In DNA form, the CDR3 reads TGTGCCACGGCGGCCGGGAACCCCTACGAGCAGTACTTC. Protein product: CATAAGNPYEQYF.